Each of the 5 T cell receptor beta chains below was sequenced from the same sample in a study of blood T cell repertoires in COVID-19. This table comes from immunoSEQ multiplex PCR, and its TCRdb copy is limited to in-frame clones, with some not included. The table shows about 300,000 clones, with 89% occurring only once. Input material: peripheral blood. The receptors originated from a man between 18 and 29 years old who had recovered from COVID-19.

The V gene is TRBV3-1 (or the pseudogene TRBV3-2), the J gene TRBJ2-1, with D possibly being TRBD1 (5 bases). The CDR3 contains 11 residues. Germline loops: CDR1 LGHDT, CDR2 YNNKEL (reference sequence). The V end was cut by 3 bases, the J end by 13 bases, with 10 bases between. CDR3 protein: CASSHRGHQFF. CDR3 nucleotides: TGTGCCAGCAGCCATAGGGGTCATCAGTTCTTC.

With regard to this clone: One junction end does not reproduce the germline sequence, and a read error may be involved. The genes are TRBV2 and TRBJ2-7; D is perhaps TRBD1 (6 bases). Germline CDR1 reads SNHLY; CDR2 reads FYNNEI. CDR3 length: 10 residues. The CDR3 protein is CASSARDTLF. CDR3 DNA: TGTGCCAGCAGTGCCCGGGACACCCTATTC.

J is TRBJ1-1 and V is TRBV7-3; D is unresolved. Trimming removed 2 bases from V and 2 bases from J, with 6 bases in between. The CDR3 has 13 residues. The germline V gene encodes CDR1 SGHTA and CDR2 FQGTGA. The CDR3 DNA sequence: TGTGCCAGCAGCTTAGTCCCTAACACTGAAGCTTTCTTT. It specifies CASSLVPNTEAFF. Full variable domain (rest looked up from reference TRBV7-3 and TRBJ1-1): GAGVSQTPSNKVTEKGKYVELRCDPISGHTALYWYRQSLGQGPEFLIYFQGTGAADDSGLPNDRFFAVRPEGSVSTLKIQRTERGDSAVYLCASSLVPNTEAFFGQGTRLTVV.

The chain carries TRBV19 and TRBJ2-7, with 7 nucleotides matching TRBD1. The CDR3 runs to 15 residues. V lost 6 bases, J lost 1 base, and 9 bases stayed unmatched. Germline lookup yields CDR1 LNHDA and CDR2 SQIVND (reference sequence). The CDR3 region is CASSFGTVPSYEQYF. CDR3 DNA: TGTGCCAGTAGCTTTGGGACAGTACCTTCCTACGAGCAGTACTTC.

The chain recombines TRBV19 with TRBJ2-1; 9 nucleotides match TRBD2. The CDR3 totals 16 residues. V dropped 3 bases and J dropped 10; count of bases not matched to a gene: 13. Germline loops: CDR1 LNHDA, CDR2 SQIVND (reference sequence). The CDR3 is CASSMQGWVAGAEQFF. The CDR3 DNA reads TGTGCCAGTAGTATGCAGGGGTGGGTAGCGGGAGCGGAGCAGTTCTTC.